Listed here are 4 T cell receptor beta chains from one sample, sequenced in a study of blood T cell repertoires in COVID-19. The repertoire was sequenced with immunoSEQ multiplex PCR; TCRdb's copy has only in-frame clones and lacks some. The sample contains under 500,000 clones, around nine tenths of which appear only once. Sequencing used peripheral blood. These receptors originate from a woman under 40 with acute or convalescent COVID-19.

About this clone: The sample has other DNA sequences that encode this CDR3 too. The V and J genes are TRBV18 and TRBJ2-5; 8 nucleotides match TRBD2. CDR1 KGHSH and CDR2 LQKENI come from the germline V gene. This CDR3 comprises 13 residues. Germline trimming cut 3 bases from V and 5 bases from J; bases unmatched to any gene: 2. CDR3 sequence (DNA): TGTGCCAGCTCACCTCGGGGGGGCGAGACCCAGTACTTC. Its protein is CASSPRGGETQYF.

The chain recombines TRBV4-1 with TRBJ2-5; perhaps TRBD1 as D (5 bases). This CDR3 is 15 amino acids long. V dropped 1 base and J dropped 5 bases, with 14 bases sitting between them. CDR1 MGHRA and CDR2 YSYEKL come from the germline V gene. The CDR3 nucleotides are TGCGCCAGCAGCCAAGTTCTGGGGTCAGGGGAGACCCAGTACTTC. Encoded protein: CASSQVLGSGETQYF.

The chain uses TRBV23-1 and TRBJ1-2; no reliable D call. TRBV23-1 is labeled an ORF, and its function is uncertain. V lost 4 bases to trimming and J lost 8 bases, with 8 bases between them. CDR3 length: 11 amino acids. The CDR3 DNA is TGCGCCAGCAGTCTCCTGAGGGGCTACACCTTC. It specifies CASSLLRGYTF.

The rearrangement joins TRBV7-9 to TRBJ1-3, with D perhaps TRBD1 (5 bases). Germline CDR1 and CDR2: SEHNR and FQNEAQ (reference sequence). This CDR3 has 15 amino acids. Trimming pared 6 bases from V and 0 bases from J, leaving 12 bases between. The CDR3: CASSEGQHSGNTIYF. The CDR3 nucleotides are TGTGCCAGCAGTGAAGGACAACACTCTGGAAACACCATATATTTT.